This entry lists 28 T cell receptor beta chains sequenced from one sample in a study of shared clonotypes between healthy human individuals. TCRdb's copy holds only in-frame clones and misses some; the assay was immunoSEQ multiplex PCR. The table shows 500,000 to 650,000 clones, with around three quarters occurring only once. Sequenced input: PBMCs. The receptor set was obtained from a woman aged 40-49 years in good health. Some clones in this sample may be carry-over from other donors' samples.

The CDR3 is CASSLLGGLNTGELFF. CDR3 DNA sequence: TGCGCCAGCAGCCTCCTTGGGGGCTTGAACACCGGGGAGCTGTTTTTT. The rearrangement joins TRBV4-1 to TRBJ2-2; TRBD1 is a possible D gene (6 bases). V lost 4 bases, J lost 1 base, and 13 bases lay in between. This CDR3 is built from 16 residues. The V gene's germline CDR1 is MGHRA and CDR2 YSYEKL.

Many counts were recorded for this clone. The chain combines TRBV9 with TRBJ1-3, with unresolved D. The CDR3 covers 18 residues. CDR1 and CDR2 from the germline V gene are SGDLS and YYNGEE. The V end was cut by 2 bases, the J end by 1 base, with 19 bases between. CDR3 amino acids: CASSVGWESRRSGNTIYF. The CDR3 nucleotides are TGTGCCAGCAGCGTGGGTTGGGAATCCAGGCGTTCTGGAAACACCATATATTTT.

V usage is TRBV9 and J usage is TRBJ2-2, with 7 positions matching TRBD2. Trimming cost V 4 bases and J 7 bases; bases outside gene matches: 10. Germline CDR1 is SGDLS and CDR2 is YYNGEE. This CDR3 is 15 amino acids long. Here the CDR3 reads CASSPGTTTGGELFF. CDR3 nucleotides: TGTGCCAGCAGCCCCGGGACTACCACGGGCGGGGAGCTGTTTTTT.

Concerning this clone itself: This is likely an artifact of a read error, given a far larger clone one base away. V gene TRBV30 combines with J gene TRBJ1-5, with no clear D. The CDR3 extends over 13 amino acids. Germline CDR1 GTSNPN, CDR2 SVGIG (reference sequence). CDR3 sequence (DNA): TGTGTCTGGAGTGTACAGAGCAATCAGCCCCAGCATTTT. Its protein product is CVWSVQSNQPQHF.

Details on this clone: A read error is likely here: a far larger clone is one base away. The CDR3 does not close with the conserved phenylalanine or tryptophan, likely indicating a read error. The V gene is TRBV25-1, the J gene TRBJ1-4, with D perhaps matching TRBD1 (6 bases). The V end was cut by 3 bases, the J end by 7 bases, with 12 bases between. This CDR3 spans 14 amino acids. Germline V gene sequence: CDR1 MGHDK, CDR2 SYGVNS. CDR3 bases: TGTGCCAGCAGTGAGACAGGAATCGGTGAAAAACTGTTTCTT. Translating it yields CASSETGIGEKLFL.

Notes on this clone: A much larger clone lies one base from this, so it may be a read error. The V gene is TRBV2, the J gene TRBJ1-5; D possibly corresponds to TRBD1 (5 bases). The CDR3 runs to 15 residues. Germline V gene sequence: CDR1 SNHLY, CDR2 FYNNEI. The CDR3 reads CASSQIRVSNQPQNF. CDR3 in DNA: TGTGCCAGCAGTCAAATCAGGGTTAGCAATCAGCCCCAGAATTTT.

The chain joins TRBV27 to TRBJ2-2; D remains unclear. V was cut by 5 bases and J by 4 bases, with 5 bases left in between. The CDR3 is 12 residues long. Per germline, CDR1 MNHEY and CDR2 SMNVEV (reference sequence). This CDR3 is CASSPSTGELFF. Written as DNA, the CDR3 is TGTGCCAGCAGTCCCTCCACCGGGGAGCTGTTTTTT.

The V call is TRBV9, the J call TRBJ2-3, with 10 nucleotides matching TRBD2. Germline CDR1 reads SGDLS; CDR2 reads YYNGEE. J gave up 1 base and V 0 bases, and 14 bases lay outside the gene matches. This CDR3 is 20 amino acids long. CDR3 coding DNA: TGTGCCAGCAGCGTAGCGACAGGTCCCGGCCTAGCGGGAGGCACAGATACGCAGTATTTT. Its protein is CASSVATGPGLAGGTDTQYF.

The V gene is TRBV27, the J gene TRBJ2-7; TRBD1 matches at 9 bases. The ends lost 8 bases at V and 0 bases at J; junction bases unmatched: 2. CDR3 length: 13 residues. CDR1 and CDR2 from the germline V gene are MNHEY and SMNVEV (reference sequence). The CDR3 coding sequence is TGTGCCAGCGCGACAGGGGGCTCCTACGAGCAGTACTTC. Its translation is CASATGGSYEQYF.

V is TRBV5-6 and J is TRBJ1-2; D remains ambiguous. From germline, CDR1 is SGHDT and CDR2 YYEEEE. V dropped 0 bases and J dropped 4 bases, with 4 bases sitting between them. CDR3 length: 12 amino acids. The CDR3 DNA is TGTGCCAGCAGCTTGGATGTCTATGGCTACACCTTC. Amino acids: CASSLDVYGYTF.

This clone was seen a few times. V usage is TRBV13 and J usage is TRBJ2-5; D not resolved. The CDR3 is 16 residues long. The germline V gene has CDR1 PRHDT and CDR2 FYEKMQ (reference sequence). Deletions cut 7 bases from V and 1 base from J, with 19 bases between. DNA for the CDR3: TGTGCCAGCACCACCGGTGGCTCGTGGGGCCAAGAGACCCAGTACTTC. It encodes CASTTGGSWGQETQYF.

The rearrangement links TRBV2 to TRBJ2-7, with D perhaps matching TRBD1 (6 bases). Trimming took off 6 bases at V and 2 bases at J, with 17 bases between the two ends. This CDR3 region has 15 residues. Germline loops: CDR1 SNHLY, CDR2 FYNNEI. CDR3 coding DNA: TGTGCCAGCAGACCCGGGACAACTACTGCCTACGAGCAGTACTTC. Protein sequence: CASRPGTTTAYEQYF.

The CDR3 spells CASSIPGTGNTEAFF. The CDR3 DNA reads TGTGCCAGTAGCATACCCGGGACAGGGAACACTGAAGCTTTCTTT. The gene calls are TRBV19 and TRBJ1-1; 8 bases are shared with TRBD1. CDR1 and CDR2 from the germline V gene are LNHDA and SQIVND (reference sequence). The length of the CDR3 is 15 residues. Trimming cost V 6 bases and J 1 base; bases outside gene matches: 7.

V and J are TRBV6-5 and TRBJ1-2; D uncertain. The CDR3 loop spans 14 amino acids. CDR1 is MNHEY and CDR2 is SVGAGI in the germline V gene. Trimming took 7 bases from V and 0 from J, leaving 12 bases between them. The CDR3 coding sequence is TGTGCCAGCAACGGGAGGAGTCCTAACTATGGCTACACCTTC. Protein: CASNGRSPNYGYTF.

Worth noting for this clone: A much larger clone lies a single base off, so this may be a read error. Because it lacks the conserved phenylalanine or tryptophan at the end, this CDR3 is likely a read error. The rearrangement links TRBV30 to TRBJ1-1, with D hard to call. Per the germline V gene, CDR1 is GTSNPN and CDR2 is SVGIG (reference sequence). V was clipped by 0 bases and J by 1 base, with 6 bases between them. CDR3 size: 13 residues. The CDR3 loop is CAWSVRRNTEAFL. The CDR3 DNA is TGTGCCTGGAGTGTTAGGAGGAACACTGAAGCTTTCCTT.

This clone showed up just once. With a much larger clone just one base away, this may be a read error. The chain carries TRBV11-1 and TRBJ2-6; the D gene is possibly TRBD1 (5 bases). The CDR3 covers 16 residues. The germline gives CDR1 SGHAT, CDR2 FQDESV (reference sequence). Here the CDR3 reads CVSSPGQGNGANVLTF. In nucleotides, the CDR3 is TGTGTCAGCAGCCCGGGCCAGGGTAATGGGGCCAACGTCCTGACTTTC. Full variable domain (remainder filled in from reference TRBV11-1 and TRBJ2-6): EAEVAQSPRYKITEKSQAVAFWCDPISGHATLYWYRQILGQGPELLVQFQDESVVDDSQLPKDRFSAERLKGVDSTLKIQPAELGDSAMYLCVSSPGQGNGANVLTFGAGSRLTVL.

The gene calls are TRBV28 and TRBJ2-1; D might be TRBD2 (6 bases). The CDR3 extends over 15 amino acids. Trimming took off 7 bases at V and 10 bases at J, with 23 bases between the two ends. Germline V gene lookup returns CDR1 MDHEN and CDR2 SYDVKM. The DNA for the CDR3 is TGTGCCAGCACCCTTGGGGGACTTCTTCCCAAGGAGCAGTTCTTC. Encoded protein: CASTLGGLLPKEQFF.

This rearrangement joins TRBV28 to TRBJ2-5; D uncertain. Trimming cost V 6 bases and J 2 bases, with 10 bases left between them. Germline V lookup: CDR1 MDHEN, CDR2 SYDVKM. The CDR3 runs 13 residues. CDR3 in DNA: TGTGCCAGCAGACCCCAGGTTCAAGAGACCCAGTACTTC. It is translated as CASRPQVQETQYF.

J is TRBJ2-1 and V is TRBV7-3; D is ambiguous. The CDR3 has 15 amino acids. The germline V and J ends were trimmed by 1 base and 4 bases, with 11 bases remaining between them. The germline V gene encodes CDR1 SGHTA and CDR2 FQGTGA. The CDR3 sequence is CASSLISSEYNEQFF. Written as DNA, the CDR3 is TGTGCCAGCAGCTTAATCAGTTCTGAGTACAATGAGCAGTTCTTC. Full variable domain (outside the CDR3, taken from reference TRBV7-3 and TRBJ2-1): GAGVSQTPSNKVTEKGKYVELRCDPISGHTALYWYRQSLGQGPEFLIYFQGTGAADDSGLPNDRFFAVRPEGSVSTLKIQRTERGDSAVYLCASSLISSEYNEQFFGPGTRLTVL.

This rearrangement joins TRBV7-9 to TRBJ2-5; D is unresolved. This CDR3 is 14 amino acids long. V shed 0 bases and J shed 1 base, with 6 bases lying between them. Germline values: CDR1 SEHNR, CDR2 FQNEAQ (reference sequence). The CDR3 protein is CASSLALGQETQYF. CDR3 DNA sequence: TGTGCCAGCAGCTTAGCGCTGGGCCAAGAGACCCAGTACTTC.

The CDR3 DNA sequence: TGTGCCATCAGCACTAGCGGAGACTCCTACGAGCAGTACTTC. Protein: CAISTSGDSYEQYF. This chain links TRBV10-3 with TRBJ2-7, with 8 bases identical to TRBD2. V lost 6 bases and J lost 0; bases outside the gene matches: 4. CDR3 length: 14 amino acids. Looked up from germline, CDR1 is ENHRY and CDR2 is SYGVKD.

The CDR3 protein is CASSQGLAGVLKSYEQYF. The CDR3 bases are TGCGCCAGCAGCCAGGGACTAGCGGGAGTACTCAAGTCCTACGAGCAGTACTTC. The gene calls are TRBV4-1 and TRBJ2-7, with 14 bases aligning to TRBD2. There are 18 residues in the CDR3. Per germline, CDR1 MGHRA and CDR2 YSYEKL. V lost 3 bases and J lost 1; bases outside the gene matches: 8.

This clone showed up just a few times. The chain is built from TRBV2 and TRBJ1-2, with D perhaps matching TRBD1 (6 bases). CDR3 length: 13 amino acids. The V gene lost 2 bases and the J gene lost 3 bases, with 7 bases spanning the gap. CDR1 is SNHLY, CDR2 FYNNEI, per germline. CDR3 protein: CASSENRDYGYTF. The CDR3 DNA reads TGTGCCAGCAGTGAAAACAGGGACTATGGCTACACCTTC.

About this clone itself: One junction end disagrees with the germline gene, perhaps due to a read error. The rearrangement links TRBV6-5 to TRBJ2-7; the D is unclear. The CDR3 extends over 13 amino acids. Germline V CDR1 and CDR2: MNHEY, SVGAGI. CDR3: CAGRSPVGYEQYF. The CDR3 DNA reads TGTGCCGGCAGATCACCGGTAGGCTACGAGCAGTACTTC.

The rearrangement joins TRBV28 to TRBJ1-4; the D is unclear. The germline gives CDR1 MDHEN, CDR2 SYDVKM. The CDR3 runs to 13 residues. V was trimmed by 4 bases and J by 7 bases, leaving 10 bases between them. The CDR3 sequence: CASSSSGVEKLFF. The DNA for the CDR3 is TGTGCCAGCAGTTCCTCCGGGGTTGAAAAACTGTTTTTT.

The CDR3 nucleotides read TGTGCCAGCAGCTTAAGGGCAGGGGGAACCGGGGAGCTGTTTTTT. Translation gives CASSLRAGGTGELFF. The V and J genes are TRBV7-3 and TRBJ2-2, with 7 bases lining up with TRBD1. CDR1 and CDR2 (germline): SGHTA, FQGTGA. After removal of 1 base from V and 5 bases from J, the junction contained 4 bases not matched to a gene. This CDR3 is built from 15 residues.

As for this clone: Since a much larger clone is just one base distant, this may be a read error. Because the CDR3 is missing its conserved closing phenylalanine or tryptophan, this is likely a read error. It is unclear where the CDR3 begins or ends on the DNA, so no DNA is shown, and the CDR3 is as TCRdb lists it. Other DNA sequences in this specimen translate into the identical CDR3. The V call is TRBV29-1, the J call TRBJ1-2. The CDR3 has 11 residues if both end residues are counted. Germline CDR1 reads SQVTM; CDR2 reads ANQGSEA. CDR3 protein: CSESSNYGYTL.

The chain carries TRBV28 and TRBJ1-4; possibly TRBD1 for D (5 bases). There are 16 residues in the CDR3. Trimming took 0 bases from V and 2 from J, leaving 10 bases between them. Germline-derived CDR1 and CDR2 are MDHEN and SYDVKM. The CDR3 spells CASSLWGESTNEKLFF. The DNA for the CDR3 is TGTGCCAGCAGTTTATGGGGGGAATCGACTAATGAAAAACTGTTTTTT.